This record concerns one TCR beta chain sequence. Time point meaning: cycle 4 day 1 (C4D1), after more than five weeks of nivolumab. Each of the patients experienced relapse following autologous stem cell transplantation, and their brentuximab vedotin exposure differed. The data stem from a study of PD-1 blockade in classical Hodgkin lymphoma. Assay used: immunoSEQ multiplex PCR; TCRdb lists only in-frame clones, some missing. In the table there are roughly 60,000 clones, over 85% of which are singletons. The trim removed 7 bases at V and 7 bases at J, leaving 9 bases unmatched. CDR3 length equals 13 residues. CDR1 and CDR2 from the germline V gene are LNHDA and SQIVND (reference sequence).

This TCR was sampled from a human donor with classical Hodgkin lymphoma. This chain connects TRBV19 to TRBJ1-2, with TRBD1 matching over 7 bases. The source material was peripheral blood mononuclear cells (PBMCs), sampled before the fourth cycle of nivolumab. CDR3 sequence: CASIPATGAGYTF. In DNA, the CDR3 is TGTGCCAGTATCCCAGCCACAGGGGCTGGCTACACCTTC.